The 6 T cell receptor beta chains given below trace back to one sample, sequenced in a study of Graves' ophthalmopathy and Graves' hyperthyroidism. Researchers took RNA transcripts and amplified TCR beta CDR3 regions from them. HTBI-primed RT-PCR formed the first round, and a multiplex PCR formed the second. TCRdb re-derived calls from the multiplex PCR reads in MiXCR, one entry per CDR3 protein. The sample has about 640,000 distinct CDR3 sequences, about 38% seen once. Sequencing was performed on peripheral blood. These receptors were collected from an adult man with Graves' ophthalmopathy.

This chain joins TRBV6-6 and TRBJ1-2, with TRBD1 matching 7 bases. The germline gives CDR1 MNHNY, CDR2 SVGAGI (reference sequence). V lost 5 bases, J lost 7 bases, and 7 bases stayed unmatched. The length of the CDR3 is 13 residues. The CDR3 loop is CASSRGQRGGYTF. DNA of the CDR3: TGTGCCAGCAGTCGGGGACAGAGGGGTGGCTACACCTTC.

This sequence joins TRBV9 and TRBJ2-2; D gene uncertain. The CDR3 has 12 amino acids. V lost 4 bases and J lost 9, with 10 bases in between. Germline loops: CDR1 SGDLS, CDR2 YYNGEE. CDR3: CASSLNNRELFF. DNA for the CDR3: TGTGCCAGCAGCTTAAACAACCGGGAGCTGTTTTTT.

The CDR3 region has the DNA TGCAGCTCTATAGCGGGACAGGGCACCGGGGAGCTGTTTTTT. Residues: CSSIAGQGTGELFF. V usage is TRBV29-1 and J usage is TRBJ2-2; D perhaps matches TRBD1 (9 bases). The CDR3 extends over 14 amino acids. V was shortened by 8 bases and J by 4 bases, with 17 bases between the two germline ends. CDR1 is SQVTM and CDR2 is ANQGSEA in the germline V gene.

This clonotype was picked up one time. The CDR3 region has the DNA TGTGCCAGCAGGCCAGACTCGGGGGGTTGGGAGACCCAGTACTTC. This gives the protein CASRPDSGGWETQYF. The chain links TRBV7-2 to TRBJ2-5; 7 bases agree with TRBD2. The CDR3 extends over 15 amino acids. Per germline, CDR1 SGHTA and CDR2 FQGNSA. V shed 6 bases, J shed 5 bases, and the junction held 12 bases outside the gene matches.

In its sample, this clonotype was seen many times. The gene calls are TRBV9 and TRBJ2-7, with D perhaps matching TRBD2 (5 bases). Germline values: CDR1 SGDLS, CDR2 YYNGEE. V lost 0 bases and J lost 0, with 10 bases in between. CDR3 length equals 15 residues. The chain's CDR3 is CASSVGGSSSYEQYF. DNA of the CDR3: TGTGCCAGCAGCGTAGGAGGGTCGAGCTCCTACGAGCAGTACTTC.

This CDR3 reads CASTHVHPNTGELFF. The CDR3, as DNA: TGTGCCAGCACCCACGTTCACCCGAACACCGGGGAGCTGTTTTTT. This sequence joins TRBV14 and TRBJ2-2; no definite D call. Germline V gene sequence: CDR1 SGHDN, CDR2 FVKESK. This CDR3 comprises 15 residues. V shed 7 bases and J shed 0 bases, with 12 bases lying between them.